One sample yielded the 24 T cell receptor beta chains listed below, sequenced in a study of T cell changes during pregnancy in multiple sclerosis. The assay was immunoSEQ multiplex PCR, and TCRdb's table has in-frame clones only and misses some. The repertoire has 40,000 or so clones, about 92% of them found once; the top ten carry 0.61%. Specimen: CD4+ T cells from peripheral blood mononuclear cells, collected in the third trimester of pregnancy. The origin of the receptors is a female donor with multiple sclerosis, enrolled in a pregnancy study.

The chain has TRBV6-5 and TRBJ2-7, with 7 bases lining up with TRBD2. J gave up 0 bases and V 2 bases, and 4 bases lay outside the gene matches. Per germline, CDR1 MNHEY and CDR2 SVGAGI. The CDR3 runs to 15 residues. This chain's CDR3 is CASSYDRGGSYEQYF. The CDR3 nucleotides are TGTGCCAGCAGTTACGATCGCGGGGGCTCCTACGAGCAGTACTTC.

V is TRBV6-1 and J is TRBJ1-2, with D tentatively TRBD1 (5 bases). CDR3 length equals 15 residues. Germline CDR1 is MNHNS and CDR2 is SASEGT. Trimming left V 7 bases short and J 2 bases short, with 17 bases between. CDR3 in DNA: TGTGCCAGCACTCTAGATAAAAGGGGAAACTATGGCTACACCTTC. Amino acids: CASTLDKRGNYGYTF.

V usage is TRBV7-6 and J usage is TRBJ2-5, with TRBD2 matching over 15 bases. The CDR3 sequence is 17 residues long. The V segment lost 3 bases and the J segment 2 bases; nucleotides outside the gene matches: 4. Germline CDR1 and CDR2: SGHVS and FNYEAQ. CDR3 DNA: TGTGCCAGCAGCTTCGGACTAGCGGGAGGGGGACAAGAGACCCAGTACTTC. It encodes CASSFGLAGGGQETQYF.

V and J are TRBV19 and TRBJ1-5, with 7 bases fitting TRBD1. CDR3 length: 14 residues. In germline, CDR1 is LNHDA, CDR2 SQIVND (reference sequence). V was pared by 7 bases and J by 4 bases, with 7 bases of the junction left unmatched. The CDR3 sequence is CASNPLQGNQPQHF. In DNA form, the CDR3 reads TGTGCCAGTAATCCACTACAGGGGAATCAGCCCCAGCATTTT.

The chain carries TRBV14 and TRBJ2-3; 8 bases are shared with TRBD2. The ends lost 4 bases at V and 1 base at J; junction bases unmatched: 7. Germline V lookup: CDR1 SGHDN, CDR2 FVKESK. CDR3 length: 16 amino acids. The CDR3 is CASSRGGGPRTDTQYF. The CDR3 nucleotides are TGTGCCAGCAGCCGGGGCGGGGGGCCCCGCACAGATACGCAGTATTTT.

The CDR3 loop reads CASSSGNSGAEAFF. The DNA of the CDR3 is TGCGCCAGCAGCTCTGGAAACTCAGGCGCTGAAGCTTTCTTT. The chain recombines TRBV5-1 with TRBJ1-1; D unclear. The CDR3 runs to 14 residues. Germline V lookup: CDR1 SGHRS, CDR2 YFSETQ. V was trimmed by 3 bases and J by 6 bases, leaving 15 bases between them.

The chain links TRBV6-6 to TRBJ2-5; TRBD2 aligns across 7 bases. The J call could be wrong; TRBJ2-7 is a better fit for the DNA end. CDR3 length: 14 residues. Germline V gene data show CDR1 as MNHNY and CDR2 as SVGAGI (reference sequence). In nucleotides, the CDR3 is TGTGCCAGCATCGACGGGGGGTCCTCCTACGAGCAGTACTTC. Encoded protein: CASIDGGSSYEQYF.

The chain employs TRBV9 and TRBJ1-5, with D perhaps TRBD1 (5 bases). CDR1 is SGDLS and CDR2 is YYNGEE in the germline V gene. V lost 2 bases and J 5 bases, leaving 20 bases between the germline ends. CDR3 size: 17 residues. The CDR3 DNA follows: TGTGCCAGCAGCGTCCAGGGTGAGACGGCATCGCATCAGCCCCAGCATTTT. Translated: CASSVQGETASHQPQHF.

The CDR3 DNA is TGTGCCAGCAGTTTCAGTCAGGCAAACTACGAGCAGTACTTC. Translated, it gives CASSFSQANYEQYF. The V and J genes are TRBV6-5 and TRBJ2-7; D call uncertain. The germline CDR1 and CDR2 sequences are MNHEY and SVGAGI. Deletions cut 4 bases from V and 3 bases from J, with 13 bases between. This CDR3 is built from 14 residues.

The chain uses TRBV2 and TRBJ1-3; D may be TRBD1 (5 bases). Germline V gene lookup returns CDR1 SNHLY and CDR2 FYNNEI. Between the trimmed V and J ends, which lost 11 bases and 0 bases, there was a span of 11 bases. This CDR3 is 13 amino acids long. In nucleotides, the CDR3 is TGTGCCCCCGGGGGAGACTCTGGAAACACCATATATTTT. Protein product: CAPGGDSGNTIYF.

This clone has just one count. The chain joins TRBV6-8 to TRBJ2-1, with D hard to call. The CDR3 is 13 amino acids. Per the germline V gene, CDR1 is MNHGY and CDR2 is SAAAGT. V dropped 4 bases and J dropped 12 bases, with 16 bases sitting between them. The CDR3 here is CASSFSRRLGQFF. In nucleotides, the CDR3 is TGTGCCAGCAGTTTCTCGAGACGCCTAGGGCAGTTCTTC.

The chain is built from TRBV19 and TRBJ1-5; maybe TRBD1 (5 bases). The CDR3 loop spans 15 amino acids. CDR1 and CDR2 from the germline V gene are LNHDA and SQIVND (reference sequence). Trimming stripped 1 base from V and 5 bases from J, with 12 bases between. The CDR3, as DNA: TGTGCCAGTAGTATAGGAGACAGAGTCCATCAGCCCCAGCATTTT. It specifies CASSIGDRVHQPQHF.

The chain has TRBV4-1 and TRBJ2-2, with TRBD1 matching over 7 bases. CDR3 length: 16 residues. The germline V gene has CDR1 MGHRA and CDR2 YSYEKL. With V trimmed by 0 bases and J by 4 bases, 5 bases remained unmatched. The CDR3 bases are TGCGCCAGCAGCCAAGATAAGGACAGGTCCACCGGGGAGCTGTTTTTT. Translating gives CASSQDKDRSTGELFF.

The gene calls are TRBV7-9 and TRBJ1-1; 12 bases are shared with TRBD1. Germline CDR1 SEHNR, CDR2 FQNEAQ (reference sequence). V lost 1 base to trimming and J lost 11 bases; unmatched junction nucleotides: 11. The CDR3 runs 16 residues. The CDR3 bases are TGTGCCAGCAGCTTAGGGGGACAGGGGGCTTTAGGGAAGGCTTTCTTT. It encodes CASSLGGQGALGKAFF.

V is TRBV5-1 and J is TRBJ1-1; D gene uncertain. The CDR3 loop spans 15 amino acids. Trimming took off 4 bases at V and 5 bases at J, with 18 bases between the two ends. Germline CDR1 SGHRS, CDR2 YFSETQ. The CDR3 loop reads CASSDIRRAGTEAFF. The DNA for the CDR3 is TGCGCCAGCAGCGATATAAGGAGGGCTGGGACTGAAGCTTTCTTT.

The chain employs TRBV2 and TRBJ2-5; D possibly corresponds to TRBD1 (5 bases). Germline loops: CDR1 SNHLY, CDR2 FYNNEI. V gave up 2 bases and J gave up 4 bases, with 8 bases separating them. This CDR3 comprises 13 residues. In nucleotides, the CDR3 is TGTGCCAGCAGTGAACCAGGGTCAGAGACCCAGTACTTC. Its protein product is CASSEPGSETQYF. Complete variable domain (other parts from reference TRBV2 and TRBJ2-5): EPEVTQTPSHQVTQMGQEVILRCVPISNHLYFYWYRQILGQKVEFLVSFYNNEISEKSEIFDDQFSVERPDGSNFTLKIRSTKLEDSAMYFCASSEPGSETQYFGPGTRLLVL.

The rearrangement joins TRBV4-1 to TRBJ2-1; 7 bases align to TRBD2. CDR1 MGHRA and CDR2 YSYEKL come from the germline V gene. After removal of 1 base from V and 3 bases from J, the junction contained 6 bases not matched to a gene. There are 16 residues in the CDR3. Written as DNA, the CDR3 is TGCGCCAGCAGCCAAGGGGTCCGGGACTACTACAATGAGCAGTTCTTC. This codes for CASSQGVRDYYNEQFF.

The CDR3 coding sequence is TGTGCCAGCAGCTTAGATGAGGACAGACAAGAGACCCAGTACTTC. This gives the protein CASSLDEDRQETQYF. The chain links TRBV7-9 to TRBJ2-5, with a weak D call TRBD1 (6 bases). V was cut by 1 base and J by 2 bases, with 11 bases left in between. The CDR3 extends over 15 amino acids. CDR1 SEHNR and CDR2 FQNEAQ come from the germline V gene (reference sequence).

The chain is built from TRBV7-2 and TRBJ2-3; 13 bases match TRBD2. This CDR3 contains 17 residues. CDR1 SGHTA and CDR2 FQGNSA come from the germline V gene. The V segment lost 5 bases and the J segment 8 bases; nucleotides outside the gene matches: 13. The CDR3 spells CASSEQLAGGPLSTQYF. The CDR3 DNA reads as TGTGCCAGCAGCGAGCAACTAGCGGGGGGGCCGCTAAGTACGCAGTATTTT.

The V call is TRBV5-6, the J call TRBJ2-3, with D maybe TRBD2 (5 bases). CDR3 length: 15 residues. In germline, CDR1 is SGHDT, CDR2 YYEEEE. The V gene lost 0 bases and the J gene lost 0 bases, with 8 bases spanning the gap. The CDR3 loop reads CASSLGRVSTDTQYF. DNA for the CDR3: TGTGCCAGCAGCTTGGGGCGGGTAAGCACAGATACGCAGTATTTT.

V and J are TRBV12-2 and TRBJ2-3; TRBD1 is taken as the D call from the table, unchecked against the DNA. TRBV12-2 is classified as a pseudogene. The CDR3 loop spans 12 amino acids. Written as DNA, the CDR3 is TGTGCAAGTCGCTTACAATCAGATACGCAGTATTTT. Protein product: CASRLQSDTQYF.

J is TRBJ2-7 and V is TRBV19; 7 bases align to TRBD2. CDR1 and CDR2 from the germline V gene are LNHDA and SQIVND (reference sequence). This CDR3 has 14 residues. Germline trimming cut 4 bases from V and 2 bases from J; bases unmatched to any gene: 5. The CDR3 region is CASSSRGGAYEQYF. The DNA for the CDR3 is TGTGCCAGTAGTAGTAGGGGAGGGGCCTACGAGCAGTACTTC. The full variable domain, its missing parts supplied by reference TRBV19 and TRBJ2-7, is DGGITQSPKYLFRKEGQNVTLSCEQNLNHDAMYWYRQDPGQGLRLIYYSQIVNDFQKGDIAEGYSVSREKKESFPLTVTSAQKNPTAFYLCASSSRGGAYEQYFGPGTRLTVT.

The V gene is TRBV28, the J gene TRBJ1-1, with D unresolved. This CDR3 region has 11 residues. Germline V gene data show CDR1 as MDHEN and CDR2 as SYDVKM. V lost 4 bases and J lost 5, with 5 bases in between. This chain's CDR3 is CASSSETEAFF. In nucleotides, the CDR3 is TGTGCCAGCAGTTCAGAAACTGAAGCTTTCTTT.

This clone appeared a single time. V is TRBV7-6 and J is TRBJ2-1; the D gene is possibly TRBD1 (6 bases). The CDR3 extends over 15 amino acids. V lost 5 bases and J 8 bases, leaving 19 bases between the germline ends. CDR1 and CDR2 from the germline V gene are SGHVS and FNYEAQ. CDR3 nucleotide sequence: TGTGCCAGCAGCAAATACCGGGACACGGAGGATGAGCAGTTCTTC. Protein sequence: CASSKYRDTEDEQFF.